This T cell receptor beta chain was documented in a study of metastatic and nonmetastatic thyroid tumors (dated by TCRdb to 2018 to 2021). General notes on the study: Repertoires were compared across peripheral blood and tumor or nodule tissue samples from malignant and benign thyroid patients. Broad study findings and their caveats: In both blood and tumor samples, malignant tumors were reported to have significantly higher TCR beta diversity than benign nodules.

No patient had received any treatment before thyroid surgery. Patient clinical samples collected from the early 2010s to the late 2010s were retrospectively analysed using T-cell receptor beta sequencing. CDR3 length: 13 amino acids, cysteine to phenylalanine. Just the 39-base CDR3 DNA is kept, in frame starting at base 1. V is pared back by 5 bases and J by 3 bases, with 11 bases lying between the germline termini. Looking up the germline V gene yields CDR1 MNHNS and CDR2 SASEGT. Library preparation was by PCR. Sequencing used an Illumina HiSeq 4000. High-throughput sequencing was used to profile the TCR beta-chain CDR3 region of every patient. In the source study's methods: The researchers built a classifier to tell apart papillary thyroid cancer patients with distant metastasis, based on CDR3 differences among clinicopathological groups. To measure repertoire diversity the researchers used the Shannon index, while the Morisita-Horn index served to gauge how similar the tumor and blood repertoires were. The raw public reads went through TCRdb reprocessing: fastp at Q25, MiXCR clone calling, in-frame beta chains kept. What appears here as the V and J calls and clone size reflects TCRdb's work, not the paper's. Within this sample are some 20,000 clones, with approximately 40% of them counted one time only. In total, the top ten clones hold over 25% of the sample.

Comments on this clone: The clone's antigen remains unknown. No per-base quality is available; no much larger clone lies one base away.

The clonotype comes from a female donor with papillary thyroid cancer or a benign thyroid nodule (not recorded which). Some clones in this sample may be carry-over from other donors' samples. The rearranged segments are TRBV6-1 and TRBJ2-7, and the D gene may be TRBD2, 5 bases matching. Specimen: tumor tissue. Here the CDR3 is given as CASSTGTNYEQYF. The DNA sequence reads TGTGCCAGCAGTACGGGAACAAACTACGAGCAGTACTTC.